This T cell receptor (beta chain) was recovered during a study of long-term antiretroviral therapy in people with HIV. Germline V CDR1 and CDR2: MGHDK, SYGVNS. The V gene lost 6 bases and the J gene lost 0 bases, with 11 bases spanning the gap. The CDR3 extends over 15 amino acids. General study results and limits: Comparison with controls showed narrower CDR3 length ranges in HIV repertoires. Subsequent to ART, diversity was augmented yet persisted below that of transplant donor controls.

Treatment for all HIV-infected participants took place in the United States. At the survey level, the v3.0 immunoSEQ assay was run. Method: immunoSEQ multiplex PCR; TCRdb's copy keeps in-frame clones and lacks some. Here the sample spans more than 35,000 clones, less than 90% being singletons. Comments on this clone: Antigen unknown.

This receptor was obtained from a woman between 18 and 30 years old with HIV. Source: unsorted PBMCs, taken just before starting antiretroviral therapy. The chain carries TRBV25-1 and TRBJ2-2; D possibly corresponds to TRBD1 (5 bases). The CDR3 region is CASSSDRPNTGELFF. CDR3 coding DNA: TGTGCCAGCAGCTCCGACAGACCGAACACCGGGGAGCTGTTTTTT. Together with reference TRBV25-1 and TRBJ2-2, the CDR3 gives the full variable domain: EADIYQTPRYLVIGTGKKITLECSQTMGHDKMYWYQQDPGMELHLIHYSYGVNSTEKGDLSSESTVSRIRTEHFPLTLESARPSHTSQYLCASSSDRPNTGELFFGEGSRLTVL.